This note documents a single T cell receptor (beta chain) sequence. What it binds is not known. V was clipped by 1 base and J by 3 bases, with 10 bases between them. Germline V gene data show CDR1 as LGHNA and CDR2 as YSLEER. CDR3 size: 14 residues. The sample comes from a study of identical twins. Each CDR3 protein is one row after TCRdb ran MiXCR on the 5' RACE reads. The table records about 570,000 distinct CDR3 sequences, more than 9% of them present only once. Study results and caveats: Excess sharing between twins was weaker in beta out-of-frame sequences. Possibly, invariant MAIT and iNKT cells partly confounded zero-insertion analyses. The more abundant beta clonotypes in cord blood had fewer insertions, and memory repertoires did not show this.

In addition, the sample was reused for a study of yellow fever vaccine responses in identical twins. As that study records: Reportedly, twins showed a vaccine T cell response that looked partly convergent and partly personalized.

The J gene is TRBJ2-7, the V gene TRBV4-3; unclear D gene. The sample was PBMCs. This clonotype was sampled from a woman younger than 30 in good health. CDR3 sequence: CASSQAGSGYEQYF. CDR3 nucleotides: TGCGCCAGCAGCCAAGCAGGTTCCGGCTACGAGCAGTACTTC.